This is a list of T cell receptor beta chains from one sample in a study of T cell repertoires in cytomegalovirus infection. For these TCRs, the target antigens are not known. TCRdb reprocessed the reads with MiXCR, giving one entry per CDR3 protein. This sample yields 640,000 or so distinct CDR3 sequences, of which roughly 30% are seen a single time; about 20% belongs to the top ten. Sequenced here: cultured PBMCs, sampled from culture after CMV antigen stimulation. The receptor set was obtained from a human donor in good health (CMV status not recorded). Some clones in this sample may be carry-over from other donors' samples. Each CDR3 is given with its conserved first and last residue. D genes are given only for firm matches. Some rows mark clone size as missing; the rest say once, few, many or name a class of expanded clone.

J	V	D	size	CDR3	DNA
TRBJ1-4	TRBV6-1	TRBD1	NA	CASSVQGADEKLFF	TGTGCCAGCAGTGTCCAGGGGGCAGATGAAAAACTGTTTTTT
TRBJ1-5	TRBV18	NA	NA	CASSLQGPDQPQHF	TGTGCCAGCTCGTTACAGGGTCCCGATCAGCCCCAGCATTTT
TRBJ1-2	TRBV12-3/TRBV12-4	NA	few	CASSSGPGGYGYTF	TGTGCCAGCAGTTCGGGGCCCGGGGGCTATGGCTACACCTTC
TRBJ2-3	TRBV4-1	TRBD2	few	CASSQHSSGGNTDTQYF	TGCGCCAGCAGCCAACACTCTAGCGGGGGGAACACAGATACGCAGTATTTT
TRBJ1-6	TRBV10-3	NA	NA	CAISEVSSSPLHF	TGTGCCATCAGTGAGGTGTCTAGTTCACCCCTCCACTTT
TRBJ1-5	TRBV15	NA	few	CATSRDGTGQNQPQHF	TGTGCCACCAGCAGAGACGGAACAGGGCAAAACCAGCCCCAGCATTTT
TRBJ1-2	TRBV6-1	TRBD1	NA	CASSLRDRADGYTF	TGTGCCAGCAGCCTACGGGACAGGGCGGATGGCTACACCTTC
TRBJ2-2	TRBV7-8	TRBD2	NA	CASSPRTSGSLQRAGELFF	TGTGCCAGCAGCCCGCGGACTAGCGGGTCCCTCCAAAGGGCCGGGGAGCTGTTTTTT
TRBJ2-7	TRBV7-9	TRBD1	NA	CASSPRDRLSYEQYF	TGTGCCAGCAGCCCGAGGGACAGGTTAAGCTACGAGCAGTACTTC
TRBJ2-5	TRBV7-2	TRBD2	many	CASSFPSGVGTQYF	TGTGCCAGCAGCTTTCCTAGCGGGGTGGGGACCCAGTACTTC
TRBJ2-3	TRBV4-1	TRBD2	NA	CASSLLDGGTDTQYF	TGCGCCAGCAGCCTCCTTGACGGGGGGACAGATACGCAGTATTTT
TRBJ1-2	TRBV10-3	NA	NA	CAISEQGLGAYGYTF	TGTGCCATCAGTGAGCAGGGACTTGGGGCCTATGGCTACACCTTC
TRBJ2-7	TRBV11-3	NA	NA	CASSISGYEQYF	TGTGCCAGCAGCATTAGCGGTTACGAGCAGTACTTC
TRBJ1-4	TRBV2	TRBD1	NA	CASRRTGADEKLFF	TGTGCCAGCCGGCGGACAGGGGCAGATGAAAAACTGTTTTTT
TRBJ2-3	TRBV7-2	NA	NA	CASSLEGSKADTQYF	TGTGCCAGCAGCTTAGAGGGGAGTAAAGCAGATACGCAGTATTTT
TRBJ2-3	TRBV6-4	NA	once	CASSDSVAADTQYF	TGTGCCAGCAGTGACTCGGTAGCAGCAGATACGCAGTATTTT
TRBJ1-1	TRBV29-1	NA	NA	CSVRGTLNTEAFF	TGCAGCGTTCGCGGGACATTGAACACTGAAGCTTTCTTT
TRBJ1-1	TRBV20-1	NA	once	CSARGWSNTEAFF	TGCAGTGCTAGAGGATGGTCGAACACTGAAGCTTTCTTT
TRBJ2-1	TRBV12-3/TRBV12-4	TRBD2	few	CASTPTAGVGEQFF	TGTGCCAGCACCCCTACCGCGGGAGTGGGGGAGCAGTTCTTC
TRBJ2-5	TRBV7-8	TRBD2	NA	CASSRWTSGSLETQYF	TGTGCCAGCAGCCGATGGACTAGCGGGAGCTTGGAGACCCAGTACTTC
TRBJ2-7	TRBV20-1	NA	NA	CSARGSGDRLYEQYF	TGCAGTGCTAGAGGATCAGGGGACCGGCTCTACGAGCAGTACTTC
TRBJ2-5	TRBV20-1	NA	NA	CSADGGLRPSGQETQYF	TGCAGTGCCGATGGGGGCCTCCGTCCGTCCGGCCAAGAGACCCAGTACTTC
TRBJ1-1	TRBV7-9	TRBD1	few	CASSLTGGMNTEAFF	TGTGCCAGCAGCCTCACAGGGGGCATGAACACTGAAGCTTTCTTT
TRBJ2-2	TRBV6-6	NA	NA	CASSFRPFQNTGELFF	TGTGCCAGCAGTTTCCGGCCCTTCCAGAACACCGGGGAGCTGTTTTTT
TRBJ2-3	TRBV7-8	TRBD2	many	CASSLIAQREKGTDTQYF	TGTGCCAGCAGCTTAATCGCTCAGCGGGAGAAGGGCACAGATACGCAGTATTTT
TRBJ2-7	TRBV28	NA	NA	CASSIQSSYEQYF	TGTGCCAGCAGTATCCAGAGCTCCTACGAGCAGTACTTC
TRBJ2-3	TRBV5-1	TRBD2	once	CASSNTGLAGAATQYF	TGCGCCAGCAGCAACACCGGACTAGCGGGAGCCGCTACGCAGTATTTT
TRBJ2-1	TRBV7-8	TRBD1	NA	CASSFPQGGGEQFF	TGTGCCAGCAGCTTCCCGCAAGGGGGCGGGGAGCAGTTCTTC
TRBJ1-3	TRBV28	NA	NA	CATLPGHTRNTIYF	TGTGCCACCCTACCGGGACACACAAGAAACACCATATATTTT
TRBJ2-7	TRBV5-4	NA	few	CASSFVQSDEQYF	TGTGCCAGCAGCTTCGTCCAGTCCGACGAGCAGTACTTC
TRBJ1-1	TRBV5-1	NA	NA	CASSLEPGGGGTEAFF	TGCGCCAGCAGCCTCGAACCCGGGGGAGGAGGCACTGAAGCTTTCTTT
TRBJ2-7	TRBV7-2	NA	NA	CASSLHAGGIYEQYF	TGTGCCAGCAGCTTACATGCCGGGGGTATCTACGAGCAGTACTTC
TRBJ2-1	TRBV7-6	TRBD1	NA	CASSLAQGANNEQFF	TGTGCCAGCAGCTTAGCGCAGGGGGCCAACAATGAGCAGTTCTTC
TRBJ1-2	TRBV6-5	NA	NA	CASRADGLTDGYTF	TGTGCCAGCAGAGCAGACGGACTAACGGATGGCTACACCTTC
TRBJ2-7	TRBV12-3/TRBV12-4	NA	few	CASSFRPHEQYF	TGTGCCAGCAGTTTTCGGCCCCACGAGCAGTACTTC
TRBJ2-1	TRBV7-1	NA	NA	CASIRPGHGPYNEQFF	TGTGCCAGCATCCGACCGGGACACGGCCCCTACAATGAGCAGTTCTTC
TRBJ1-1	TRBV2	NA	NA	CASRVTGAHTEAFF	TGTGCCAGCAGAGTCACCGGGGCACACACTGAAGCTTTCTTT
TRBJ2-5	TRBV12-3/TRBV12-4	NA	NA	CASSLSYPGGSRETQYF	TGTGCCAGCAGTTTATCCTACCCTGGGGGGTCTCGAGAGACCCAGTACTTC
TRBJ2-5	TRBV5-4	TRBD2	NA	CASAGTSGEETQYF	TGTGCCAGTGCCGGGACTAGCGGGGAAGAGACCCAGTACTTC
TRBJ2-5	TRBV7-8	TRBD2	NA	CASSLRREGSETQYF	TGTGCCAGCAGCTTGCGGCGGGAGGGCTCGGAGACCCAGTACTTC
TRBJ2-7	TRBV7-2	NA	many	CASSHGSEYEQYF	TGTGCCAGCAGCCACGGGAGTGAGTACGAGCAGTACTTC
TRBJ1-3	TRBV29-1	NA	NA	CSVGQSGNTIYF	TGCAGCGTTGGTCAGTCTGGAAACACCATATATTTT
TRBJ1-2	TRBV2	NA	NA	CASSRVMNYGYTF	TGTGCCAGCTCCCGCGTTATGAACTATGGCTACACCTTC
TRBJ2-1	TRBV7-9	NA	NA	CASRFGGIYNEQFF	TGTGCCAGCAGATTCGGCGGGATTTACAATGAGCAGTTCTTC
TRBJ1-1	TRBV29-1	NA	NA	CSVERQLRADTEAFF	TGCAGCGTTGAAAGACAGCTTCGGGCGGACACTGAAGCTTTCTTT
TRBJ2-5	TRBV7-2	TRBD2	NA	CASSLGRTSGREETQYF	TGTGCCAGCAGCTTAGGGAGGACTAGCGGGCGCGAGGAGACCCAGTACTTC
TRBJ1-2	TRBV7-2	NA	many	CASSPRGPNYGYTF	TGTGCCAGCAGCCCCAGGGGACCTAACTATGGCTACACCTTC
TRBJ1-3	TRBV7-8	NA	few	CASSIRTDGNTIYF	TGTGCCAGCAGCATACGGACTGATGGAAACACCATATATTTT
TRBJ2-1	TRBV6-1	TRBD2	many	CASSESGGHYNEQFF	TGTGCCAGCAGTGAAAGCGGGGGGCATTACAATGAGCAGTTCTTC
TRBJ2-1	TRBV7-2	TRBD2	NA	CASSLAGGPFPYNEQFF	TGTGCCAGCAGCTTAGCGGGAGGGCCGTTTCCCTACAATGAGCAGTTCTTC